Following are 9 T cell receptor beta chains from one sample sequenced in a study of blood T cell repertoires in COVID-19. Clones were sequenced by immunoSEQ multiplex PCR, and TCRdb holds only the in-frame ones, with some missing. The table records approximately 300,000 clones, around 88% of them present only once. The sample consisted of peripheral blood. These receptors were taken from a man aged 40-49 years with acute or convalescent COVID-19.

The V and J genes are TRBV5-1 and TRBJ2-1; 9 nucleotides line up with TRBD1. Germline trimming cut 4 bases from V and 7 bases from J; bases unmatched to any gene: 9. The CDR3 runs to 15 residues. Germline CDR1 reads SGHRS; CDR2 reads YFSETQ. The CDR3, as DNA: TGCGCCAGCAGCCCCGGACAGGGGAGTGCGAATGAGCAGTTCTTC. Its protein is CASSPGQGSANEQFF.

The chain combines TRBV3-1 (or the pseudogene TRBV3-2) with TRBJ1-2; D is unclear. V was clipped by 2 bases and J by 4 bases, with 5 bases between them. Germline V gene lookup returns CDR1 LGHDT and CDR2 YNNKEL (reference sequence). The CDR3 consists of 12 residues. The CDR3 DNA sequence: TGTGCCAGCAGCCAATACGGCTATGGCTACACCTTC. Amino acid sequence: CASSQYGYGYTF.

The chain has TRBV21-1 and TRBJ1-2. TRBV21-1 is marked as a pseudogene. This CDR3 region has 13 residues. The CDR3 DNA reads as TGTGCCAGCGTGCCGATCAAGCACTATGGCTACACCTTC. This gives the protein CASVPIKHYGYTF.

The chain carries TRBV4-2 and TRBJ2-2; 11 bases are shared with TRBD2. The CDR3 has 16 residues. The germline V gene has CDR1 LGHNA and CDR2 YNFKEQ. V trimming: 2 bases; J trimming: 4 bases; junction bases outside the gene matches: 3. The CDR3 DNA sequence: TGTGCCAGCAGCCAAATAGCGGGGGGGACCACCGGGGAGCTGTTTTTT. This translates into CASSQIAGGTTGELFF.

The genes are TRBV30 and TRBJ2-3, with 7 bases matching TRBD2. V dropped 3 bases and J dropped 2; count of bases not matched to a gene: 8. Per germline, CDR1 GTSNPN and CDR2 SVGIG (reference sequence). This CDR3 spans 15 amino acids. The CDR3 DNA follows: TGTGCCTGGAGCCAGGGAGGGTTGGACACAGATACGCAGTATTTT. Translated, it gives CAWSQGGLDTDTQYF.

The chain carries TRBV5-4 and TRBJ1-6; TRBD1 might be the D (6 bases). Germline loops: CDR1 SGHNT, CDR2 YYREEE (reference sequence). V dropped 4 bases and J dropped 6 bases, with 14 bases sitting between them. The CDR3 is 15 residues long. The CDR3 is CASSADRLGNSPLHF. The CDR3 region has the DNA TGTGCCAGCAGCGCTGACAGGTTAGGTAATTCACCCCTCCACTTT.

The rearrangement links TRBV3-1 (or the pseudogene TRBV3-2) to TRBJ1-1; D gene uncertain. V was pared by 6 bases and J by 5 bases, with 28 bases between. The CDR3 spans 18 residues. Germline V CDR1 and CDR2: LGHDT, YNNKEL (reference sequence). The CDR3 DNA follows: TGTGCCAGCAGTTTTTACGACCCTCGGAGGGAGGGTAGGACTGAAGCTTTCTTT. Its protein is CASSFYDPRREGRTEAFF.

The V and J genes are TRBV13 and TRBJ1-2; a possible D gene is TRBD1 (6 bases). V was clipped by 3 bases and J by 4 bases, with 15 bases between them. The CDR3 totals 15 residues. Germline V gene sequence: CDR1 PRHDT, CDR2 FYEKMQ (reference sequence). The CDR3 coding sequence is TGTGCCAGCAGCTTTTTGGGGGGGCAGGGCTATGGCTACACCTTC. Translating it yields CASSFLGGQGYGYTF.

The V call is TRBV7-9, the J call TRBJ2-2; D perhaps matches TRBD1 (7 bases). CDR3 length equals 16 residues. Looked up from germline, CDR1 is SEHNR and CDR2 is FQNEAQ (reference sequence). V was clipped by 5 bases and J by 0 bases, with 13 bases between them. CDR3 in DNA: TGTGCCAGCAGCCGCAGGGGGAGGACGAACACCGGGGAGCTGTTTTTT. Encoded protein: CASSRRGRTNTGELFF.